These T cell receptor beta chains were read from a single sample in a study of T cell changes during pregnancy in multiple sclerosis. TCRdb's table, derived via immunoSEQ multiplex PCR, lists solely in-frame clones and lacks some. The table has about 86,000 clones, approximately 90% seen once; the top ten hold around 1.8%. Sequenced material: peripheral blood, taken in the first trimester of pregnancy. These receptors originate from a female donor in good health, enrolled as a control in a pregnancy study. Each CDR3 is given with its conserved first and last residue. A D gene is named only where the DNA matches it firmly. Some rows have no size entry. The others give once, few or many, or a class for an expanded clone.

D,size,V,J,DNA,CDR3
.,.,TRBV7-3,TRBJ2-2,TGTGCCAGCAGCTTAATATCGGGACAGAACACCGGGGAGCTGTTTTTT,CASSLISGQNTGELFF
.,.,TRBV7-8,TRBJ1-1,TGTGCCAGCAGCTTAAGAGGGACACAAAACACTGAAGCTTTCTTT,CASSLRGTQNTEAFF
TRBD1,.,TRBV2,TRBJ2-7,TGTGCCAGCAGTCACGGACAGGGGGACTACGAGCAGTACTTC,CASSHGQGDYEQYF
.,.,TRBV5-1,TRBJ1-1,TGCGCCAGCAGCTTGGTAGGGGAACGGTTTACTGAAGCTTTCTTT,CASSLVGERFTEAFF
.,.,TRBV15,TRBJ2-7,TGTGCCACCAGCACCTCGACCAGGGGCGAGCAGTACTTC,CATSTSTRGEQYF
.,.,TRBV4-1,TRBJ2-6,TGCGCCAGCAGCCTCGTTTCCGTCTCTGGGGCCAACGTCCTGACTTTC,CASSLVSVSGANVLTF
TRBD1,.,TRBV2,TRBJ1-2,TGTGCCAGCAGAACGACAGGGGATGGCTACACCTTC,CASRTTGDGYTF
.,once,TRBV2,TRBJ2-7,TGTGCCAGCCGAAAGACAGAATCCTCCTACGAGCAGTACTTC,CASRKTESSYEQYF
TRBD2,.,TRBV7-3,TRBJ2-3,TGTGCCAGCAATCCAGGACTAGCGGGGGGGGGAGATACGCAGTATTTT,CASNPGLAGGGDTQYF
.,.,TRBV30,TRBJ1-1,TGTGCCTGGGCCGACAGGCCATACACTGAAGCTTTCTTT,CAWADRPYTEAFF
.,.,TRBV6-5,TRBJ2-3,TGTGCCAGCAAGAACAGGGGCACAGATACGCAGTATTTT,CASKNRGTDTQYF
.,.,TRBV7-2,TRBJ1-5,TGTGCCAGCAGCTTAGATCAGTCCCAGCCCCAGCATTTT,CASSLDQSQPQHF
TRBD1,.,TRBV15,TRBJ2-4,TGTGCCACCAGCAGAGACGACAGGGCGTACTCCAAGTACTTC,CATSRDDRAYSKYF
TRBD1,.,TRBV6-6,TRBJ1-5,TGTGCCACCGACAGGGGAGAACAGCCCCAGCATTTT,CATDRGEQPQHF
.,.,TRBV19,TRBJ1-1,TGTGCCAGTAGTCAATTAGAAGGGGCTGAAGCTTTCTTT,CASSQLEGAEAFF
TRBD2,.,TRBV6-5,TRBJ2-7,TGTGCCAGCAGCCTGACTAGCGGGGGGTACTACGAGCAGTACTTC,CASSLTSGGYYEQYF
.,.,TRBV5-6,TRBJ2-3,TGTGCCAGCAGCTTCCGACAGCTCACAGATACGCAGTATTTT,CASSFRQLTDTQYF
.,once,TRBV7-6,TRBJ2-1,TGTGCCAGCAGCTTAGCGGCTGGAGGGGGGGGATACAATGAGCAGTTCTTC,CASSLAAGGGGYNEQFF
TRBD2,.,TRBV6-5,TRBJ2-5,TGTGCCAGCAGTCTAGCGGGGGCCTACCAAGAGACCCAGTACTTC,CASSLAGAYQETQYF
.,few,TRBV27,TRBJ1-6,TGTGCCAGCAGCGCCAGGGAAAACTATAATTCACCCCTCCACTTT,CASSARENYNSPLHF
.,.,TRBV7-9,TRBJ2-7,TGTGCCAGCAGCTTAGTGGGTCAGGCCTACGAGCAGTACTTC,CASSLVGQAYEQYF
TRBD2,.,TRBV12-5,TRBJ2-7,TGTGCTAGTGGTTCCTCCACGGGGGGAGACCCCTACGAGCAGTACTTC,CASGSSTGGDPYEQYF
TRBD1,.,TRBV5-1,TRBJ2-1,TGCGCCAGCAACGACAGGGGGCACAATGAGCAGTTCTTC,CASNDRGHNEQFF
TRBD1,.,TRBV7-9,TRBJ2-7,TGTGCCAGCAGCTCCCCGGGACAGGGAACCTACGAGCAGTACTTC,CASSSPGQGTYEQYF
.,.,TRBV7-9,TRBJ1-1,TGTGCCAGCAGCGCCCGACAGGCCTCCATTTCTGAAGCTTTCTTT,CASSARQASISEAFF
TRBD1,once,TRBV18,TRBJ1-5,TGTGCCAGCTCGGGACAGGGGCTAGGGGGTCAGCCCCAGCATTTT,CASSGQGLGGQPQHF
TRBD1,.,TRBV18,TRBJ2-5,TGTGCCAGCTCACAATCTCCAACAGGGGGTTTAGAGACCCAGTACTTC,CASSQSPTGGLETQYF
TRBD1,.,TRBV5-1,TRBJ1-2,TGCGCCAGCAGGTTGGGACAGGGGACGGATGGCTACACCTTC,CASRLGQGTDGYTF
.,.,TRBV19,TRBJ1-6,TGTGCCAGTAGTATAGATACAGGGTCCAATTCACCCCTCCACTTT,CASSIDTGSNSPLHF
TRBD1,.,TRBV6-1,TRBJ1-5,TGTGCCAGCCGTCCGGGACAGCAAAATCAGCCCCAGCATTTT,CASRPGQQNQPQHF
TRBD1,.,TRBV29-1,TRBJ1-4,TGCAGCATAAAGGACAGGGAAAAACTGTTTTTT,CSIKDREKLFF
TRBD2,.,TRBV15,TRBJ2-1,TGTGCCACCAGTGCCGGGAGCGGGGGGTCCAGCTCCTACAATGAGCAGTTCTTC,CATSAGSGGSSSYNEQFF
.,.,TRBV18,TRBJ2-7,TGTGCCAGCTCACCACCGGATAGGGGCCACGAGCAGTACTTC,CASSPPDRGHEQYF
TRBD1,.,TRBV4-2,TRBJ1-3,TGTGCCAGCAGCCAAGATCTAGACAGGGGTGGAAACACCATATATTTT,CASSQDLDRGGNTIYF
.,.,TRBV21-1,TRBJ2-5,TGTGCCAGCAGCAAAGAAGGGGGCGAGGAGACCCAGTACTTC,CASSKEGGEETQYF
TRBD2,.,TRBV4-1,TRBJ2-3,TGCGCCAGCAGCCCCCGCGGGGGGGCTAGCACAGATACGCAGTATTTT,CASSPRGGASTDTQYF
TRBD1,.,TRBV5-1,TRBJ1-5,TGCGCCAGCAGCCCGGGGACAGGGGGGAATCAGCCCCAGCATTTT,CASSPGTGGNQPQHF
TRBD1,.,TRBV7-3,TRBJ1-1,TGTGCCAGCAGCTTAAGCCCATCAGGGGGGCAGAACACTGAAGCTTTCTTT,CASSLSPSGGQNTEAFF
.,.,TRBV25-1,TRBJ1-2,TGTGCCAGCAGTTCCACCCCAGACCTCCGAGGCAATGGCTACACCTTC,CASSSTPDLRGNGYTF
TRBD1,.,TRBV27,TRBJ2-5,TGTGCCAGCAGTTTAAGTAGGGGGCCCCAAGAGACCCAGTACTTC,CASSLSRGPQETQYF
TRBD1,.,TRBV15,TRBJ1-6,TGTGCCACCAGCAGAGATATACAGGGGGCATCACCCCTCCACTTT,CATSRDIQGASPLHF
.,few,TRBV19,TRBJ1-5,TGTGCCAGTCGGGGGGTCAACAATCAGCCCCAGCATTTT,CASRGVNNQPQHF
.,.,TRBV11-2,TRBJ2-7,TGTGCCAGCAGCTTAGATCCTTCGGGGACCTACGAGCAGTACTTC,CASSLDPSGTYEQYF
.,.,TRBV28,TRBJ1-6,TGTGCCAGCAGTCGAAACTCTTCACCCCTCCACTTT,CASSRNSSPLHF
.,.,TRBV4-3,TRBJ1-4,TGCGCCAGCAGCCCATGGCCCGCGGACAGTGCTAATGAAAAACTGTTTTTT,CASSPWPADSANEKLFF
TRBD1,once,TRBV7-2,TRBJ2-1,TGTGCCACCACTAAAGGGGGCACGGGCAATGAGCAGTTCTTC,CATTKGGTGNEQFF